This entry concerns a single T cell receptor beta chain. V was pared by 5 bases and J by 3 bases, with 8 bases of the junction left unmatched. The CDR3 loop spans 15 amino acids. From germline, CDR1 is SGDLS and CDR2 YYNGEE. The data were taken from a study of blood T cell repertoires in COVID-19. The protocol was immunoSEQ multiplex PCR, while the TCRdb copy is restricted to in-frame clones and leaves out a portion. In the table there are roughly 260,000 clones, over 80% of which are singletons. The specimen was peripheral blood. This TCR came from a woman aged 40 to 50 with acute or convalescent COVID-19. The chain combines TRBV9 with TRBJ1-3; TRBD1 aligns across 7 bases. The CDR3 region has the DNA TGTGCCAGCAGTGGGGACAGTTGGGTTGGAAACACCATATATTTT. Protein: CASSGDSWVGNTIYF.